This is a list of T cell receptor beta chains from one sample in a study of T cells after yellow fever vaccination. MiXCR, run by TCRdb on the 5' RACE reads, gives a single entry per CDR3 protein. The sample comprises 510,000 or so distinct CDR3 sequences, less than 20% of which are singletons, and roughly 13% rests with the top ten. Sequenced here: PBMCs, sampled 15 days after the yellow fever booster vaccination. The receptors originated from a man aged 25-45 years who received the YFV17D yellow fever vaccine. Each CDR3 is given with its conserved first and last residue. Fields, in order: V gene, J gene, D gene, clone size, CDR3 protein, CDR3 DNA. The D gene is left open where the match is weak. Where a row states a size, it is once, few, many or the class of an expanded clone; other rows omit it.

TRBV5-1	TRBJ2-7	NA	NA	CASSLGRTPYEQYF	TGCGCCAGCAGCTTGGGCAGGACCCCCTACGAGCAGTACTTC
TRBV30	TRBJ1-4	NA	few	CAWSVYPEKLFF	TGTGCCTGGAGTGTCTATCCTGAAAAACTGTTTTTT
TRBV12-3/TRBV12-4	TRBJ2-3	TRBD2	NA	CASSPLAGSSTDTQYF	TGTGCCAGCAGCCCTCTAGCGGGCTCTAGCACAGATACGCAGTATTTT
TRBV19	TRBJ2-1	TRBD2	NA	CASSLLFPSGRAGEQFF	TGTGCCAGCTCTCTTCTCTTCCCGAGCGGGAGGGCCGGTGAGCAGTTCTTC
TRBV5-1	TRBJ2-3	NA	few	CASHTSTDTQYF	TGCGCCAGTCACACTAGCACAGATACGCAGTATTTT
TRBV5-4	TRBJ2-1	TRBD2	NA	CASSLWGGEQFF	TGTGCCAGCAGCTTGTGGGGGGGTGAGCAGTTCTTC
TRBV12-3/TRBV12-4	TRBJ1-2	TRBD1	NA	CASQSGQGAYGYTF	TGTGCCAGCCAGTCGGGACAGGGAGCCTATGGCTACACCTTC
TRBV25-1	TRBJ2-3	TRBD1	NA	CASSPPGTGATDTQYF	TGTGCCAGCAGTCCCCCCGGGACAGGGGCCACAGATACGCAGTATTTT
TRBV28	TRBJ1-4	NA	few	CASSLTTSYEKLFF	TGTGCCAGCAGTTTAACCACTTCGTATGAAAAACTGTTTTTT
TRBV10-3	TRBJ2-7	TRBD1	few	CAISDGTGGREQYF	TGTGCCATCAGTGATGGGACAGGGGGCAGGGAGCAGTACTTC
TRBV7-2	TRBJ1-3	NA	NA	CASSLIRGNTIYF	TGTGCCAGCAGCTTGATAAGGGGAAACACCATATATTTT
TRBV7-7	TRBJ2-3	NA	few	CASSPTGPEASRPQYF	TGTGCCAGCAGCCCAACCGGGCCGGAGGCCTCTCGTCCGCAGTATTTT
TRBV7-7	TRBJ2-1	TRBD1	NA	CASSPQPGQGSGEQFF	TGTGCTAGCAGCCCACAACCGGGACAGGGTAGCGGTGAGCAGTTCTTC
TRBV20-1	TRBJ2-5	NA	few	CSARAGFQETQYF	TGCAGTGCTAGAGCAGGATTCCAAGAGACCCAGTACTTC
TRBV28	TRBJ2-7	TRBD2	NA	CATRGGVGYEQYF	TGTGCCACCCGGGGGGGAGTGGGGTACGAGCAGTACTTC
TRBV6-2/TRBV6-3	TRBJ2-5	TRBD2	NA	CASRQSGGRQETQYF	TGTGCCAGCAGACAAAGCGGGGGAAGACAAGAGACCCAGTACTTC
TRBV29-1	TRBJ1-4	NA	NA	CSVEDGGATNEKLFF	TGCAGCGTTGAAGATGGGGGGGCAACTAATGAAAAACTGTTTTTT
TRBV19	TRBJ2-7	NA	few	CASSDRTEQYF	TGTGCCAGCTCGGACAGAACCGAGCAGTACTTC
TRBV20-1	TRBJ2-1	NA	few	CSATGTISYNEQFF	TGCAGTGCTACCGGGACGATCTCCTACAATGAGCAGTTCTTC
TRBV29-1	TRBJ2-7	NA	few	CSVGGPEQYF	TGCAGCGTTGGGGGGCCCGAGCAGTACTTC
TRBV29-1	TRBJ2-7	TRBD1	few	CSVGRDRVAYEQYF	TGCAGCGTCGGCCGGGACAGGGTGGCCTACGAGCAGTACTTC
TRBV20-1	TRBJ2-5	TRBD2	NA	CSAIPGLAFWETQYF	TGCAGTGCTATTCCGGGACTAGCGTTTTGGGAGACCCAGTACTTC
TRBV18	TRBJ2-1	NA	NA	CASSERQALRGNEQFF	TGTGCCAGCTCAGAAAGACAGGCCCTGAGGGGCAATGAGCAGTTCTTC
TRBV6-2/TRBV6-3	TRBJ2-3	TRBD2	NA	CASSLRTSGTHTDTQYF	TGTGCCAGCAGTTTGCGGACTAGCGGGACCCACACAGATACGCAGTATTTT
TRBV12-3/TRBV12-4	TRBJ2-5	NA	NA	CASSPTPGTGETQYF	TGTGCCAGCAGCCCTACGCCGGGCACCGGAGAGACCCAGTACTTC
TRBV4-3	TRBJ2-7	TRBD2	NA	CASSQGTGTSGRAYEQYF	TGCGCCAGCAGCCAAGGGACAGGGACTAGCGGGAGAGCCTACGAGCAGTACTTC
TRBV4-2	TRBJ1-6	NA	NA	CASSQGALGGNSPLHF	TGTGCCAGCAGCCAAGGGGCGTTGGGGGGTAATTCACCCCTCCACTTT
TRBV7-9	TRBJ2-1	TRBD2	NA	CASSAPSGSLLCF	TGTGCCAGCAGCGCCCCCAGCGGGAGTCTCCTTTGCTTC
TRBV11-2	TRBJ2-5	NA	NA	CASSTGLRQETQYF	TGTGCCAGCAGCACGGGACTGCGCCAAGAGACCCAGTACTTC
TRBV29-1	TRBJ2-6	NA	NA	CSAQGRTGANVLTF	TGCAGCGCGCAAGGGCGTACTGGGGCCAACGTCCTGACTTTC
TRBV12-3/TRBV12-4	TRBJ1-2	TRBD1	NA	CASSLGKGAEGYTF	TGTGCCAGCAGTTTGGGGAAGGGGGCGGAGGGCTACACCTTC
TRBV18	TRBJ2-1	NA	NA	CASSPPLLRDYNEQFF	TGTGCCAGCTCACCACCTCTGCTGCGGGATTACAATGAGCAGTTCTTC
TRBV11-2	TRBJ2-1	NA	few	CASSLRALKGDRSSYNEQFF	TGTGCCAGCAGCTTAAGGGCCCTTAAGGGCGACAGGAGCTCCTACAATGAGCAGTTCTTC
TRBV9	TRBJ2-1	TRBD2	NA	CASSGSGSRDEQFF	TGTGCCAGCAGTGGAAGCGGGAGTAGGGATGAGCAGTTCTTC
TRBV29-1	TRBJ2-3	NA	few	CSVDPGGTDTQYF	TGCAGCGTTGACCCAGGGGGCACAGATACGCAGTATTTT
TRBV4-2	TRBJ2-7	TRBD1	NA	CASSQDGGQGLNF	TGTGCCAGCAGCCAAGATGGGGGACAGGGCTTGAACTTC
TRBV7-3	TRBJ2-2	NA	NA	CASSPGWVNTGELFF	TGTGCCAGCAGCCCAGGTTGGGTGAACACCGGGGAGCTGTTTTTT
TRBV5-1	TRBJ1-5	NA	NA	CASSPDSPNQPQHF	TGCGCCAGCAGCCCTGACAGCCCGAATCAGCCCCAGCATTTT
TRBV5-1	TRBJ2-5	TRBD1	few	CASSSPGTGGQETQYF	TGCGCCAGCAGCTCGCCCGGGACAGGGGGTCAAGAGACCCAGTACTTC
TRBV28	TRBJ1-2	NA	few	CASSRPPGWNYGYTF	TGTGCCAGCAGTCGCCCCCCAGGCTGGAACTATGGCTACACCTTC
TRBV7-8	TRBJ2-5	TRBD1	few	CASSWTGAGETQYF	TGTGCCAGCAGCTGGACAGGGGCTGGAGAGACCCAGTACTTC
TRBV12-3/TRBV12-4	TRBJ2-7	NA	NA	CASSSDHLRQYF	TGTGCCAGCAGTTCTGACCATTTACGGCAGTACTTC
TRBV20-1	TRBJ2-1	TRBD2	NA	CSARDSASGRDNEQFF	TGCAGTGCTAGAGATTCTGCTAGCGGGAGGGATAATGAGCAGTTCTTC
TRBV20-1	TRBJ2-1	TRBD2	few	CSARDLADNNEQFF	TGCAGTGCTAGAGATCTAGCGGACAACAATGAGCAGTTCTTC
TRBV5-1	TRBJ1-2	NA	NA	CASSFSGPSHYGYTF	TGCGCCAGCAGTTTCTCAGGGCCCTCACACTATGGCTACACCTTC
TRBV6-1	TRBJ1-5	TRBD1	NA	CASSQDRVSNQPQHF	TGTGCCAGCAGCCAAGACAGGGTTAGCAATCAGCCCCAGCATTTT
TRBV28	TRBJ2-7	TRBD2	NA	CASSWGGKDSYEQYF	TGTGCCAGCAGTTGGGGGGGGAAGGACTCCTACGAGCAGTACTTC
TRBV12-3/TRBV12-4	TRBJ2-3	NA	NA	CASGFSSTDTQYF	TGTGCCAGCGGCTTTTCTAGCACAGATACGCAGTATTTT
TRBV9	TRBJ2-7	NA	NA	CASSAWGSGWYEQYF	TGTGCCAGCAGCGCGTGGGGGTCAGGGTGGTACGAGCAGTACTTC
TRBV24-1	TRBJ2-2	NA	NA	CATSDSTEGAGELFF	TGTGCCACCAGTGACTCTACCGAGGGGGCCGGGGAGCTGTTTTTT